The 14 T cell receptor beta chains listed next were all sequenced from one sample in a study of T-cell reconstitution after alpha-beta-depleted transplantation in children. Preparation of the TCRbeta library used unique molecular identifiers. Using its own MiXCR run on the PCR reads, TCRdb lists one record per CDR3 protein. Here the sample spans some 310,000 distinct CDR3 sequences, approximately 23% being singletons. The specimen was PBMCs, mostly from graft donor cells, collected 180 days after TCRalphabeta/CD19-depleted stem cell transplant. The receptor source for this set is a male patient younger than 18 who had a stem cell transplant for acute lymphoblastic leukemia, so the T cells may come from the graft donor.

The sample holds a few counts of this clonotype. The chain employs TRBV3-1 and TRBJ2-3; weak D call: TRBD2 (6 bases). V gave up 2 bases and J gave up 2 bases, with 17 bases separating them. The germline CDR1 and CDR2 sequences are LGHDT and YNNKEL (reference sequence). This CDR3 has 17 residues. The CDR3 protein is CASSQRKGGILTDTQYF. As DNA, the CDR3 is TGTGCCAGCAGCCAAAGGAAGGGCGGGATCCTCACAGATACGCAGTATTTT.

This clonotype was detected only a few times. J is TRBJ2-5 and V is TRBV13; unclear D gene. Trimming took 5 bases from V and 4 from J, leaving 8 bases between them. The CDR3 is 12 residues long. CDR1 is PRHDT and CDR2 is FYEKMQ in the germline V gene (reference sequence). The CDR3 DNA reads TGTGCCAGCAGCCAGTGGGGAGAGACCCAGTACTTC. Its protein product is CASSQWGETQYF.

J is TRBJ2-7 and V is TRBV11-1, with 13 bases that match TRBD2. With V trimmed by 5 bases and J by 2 bases, 21 bases remained unmatched. This CDR3 spans 21 amino acids. CDR1 and CDR2 (germline): SGHAT, FQDESV (reference sequence). CDR3 sequence (DNA): TGTGCCAGCAGCCCTCACAGGGAACGGACTAGCGGGAGACCCGCTCCCTACGAGCAGTACTTC. It codes for CASSPHRERTSGRPAPYEQYF. The full variable domain, in which reference TRBV11-1 and TRBJ2-7 provide the parts outside the CDR3, is EAEVAQSPRYKITEKSQAVAFWCDPISGHATLYWYRQILGQGPELLVQFQDESVVDDSQLPKDRFSAERLKGVDSTLKIQPAELGDSAMYLCASSPHRERTSGRPAPYEQYFGPGTRLTVT.

Notes on this clonotype: A read error may produce the germline difference seen at one junction end. V and J are TRBV12-3 or TRBV12-4 and TRBJ2-1; the match to TRBD2 covers 10 bases. The CDR3 spans 15 residues. The CDR3 region has the DNA TGTGCCAGCAGTCTAGCGGGAGACCTCTACAATGAGCAGTTCTTC. As protein: CASSLAGDLYNEQFF.

This clonotype was seen a few times. This sequence joins TRBV20-1 and TRBJ2-1; 7 bases match TRBD1. J gave up 6 bases and V 1 base, and 3 bases lay outside the gene matches. The CDR3 loop spans 13 amino acids. The germline V gene has CDR1 DFQATT and CDR2 SNEGSKA (reference sequence). CDR3 bases: TGCAGTGCTAGAGGGACAGGTTCCAATGAGCAGTTCTTC. Translating it yields CSARGTGSNEQFF.

The chain carries TRBV20-1 and TRBJ1-2; tentatively, D is TRBD1 (5 bases). The germline gives CDR1 DFQATT, CDR2 SNEGSKA (reference sequence). This CDR3 spans 14 amino acids. V was cut by 0 bases and J by 4 bases, with 12 bases left in between. CDR3 amino acids: CSARDGQGSYGYTF. In nucleotides, the CDR3 is TGCAGTGCTAGAGATGGGCAGGGTAGCTATGGCTACACCTTC.

This clonotype showed up just a few times. The chain recombines TRBV20-1 with TRBJ1-2; maybe TRBD1 (6 bases). Germline V gene lookup returns CDR1 DFQATT and CDR2 SNEGSKA (reference sequence). The V and J ends lost 3 bases and 6 bases respectively, with 11 bases between them. This CDR3 spans 12 amino acids. CDR3 nucleotide sequence: TGCAGTGCTAGTAGGGGGAGTCATGGCTACACCTTC. It yields the protein CSASRGSHGYTF.

With respect to this clonotype: This likely comes from a read error, as the CDR3 has no conserved phenylalanine or tryptophan at its end. V usage is TRBV25-1 and J usage is TRBJ1-2, with D possibly being TRBD1 (5 bases). V lost 10 bases, J lost 4 bases, and 10 bases lay in between. The CDR3 has 11 amino acids. Germline V CDR1 and CDR2: MGHDK, SYGVNS. This CDR3 reads CATRQLYGYTL. Here the CDR3 DNA reads TGTGCCACCCGACAGCTCTATGGCTACACCTTA.

This clonotype was observed a few times. The V gene is TRBV12-3 or TRBV12-4, the J gene TRBJ2-5, with TRBD1 as a possible D gene (6 bases). The CDR3 contains 16 residues. Trimming removed 2 bases at V and 4 bases at J, with 17 bases between. The CDR3 is CASSLPHTGRGETQYF. The CDR3 nucleotides are TGTGCCAGCAGTTTACCCCACACAGGGAGAGGAGAGACCCAGTACTTC.

The chain carries TRBV6-1 and TRBJ2-7; D tentatively fits TRBD1 or TRBD2 (5 bases each). This CDR3 has 17 residues. Germline V gene sequence: CDR1 MNHNS, CDR2 SASEGT. Trimming left V 1 base short and J 3 bases short, with 19 bases between. This chain's CDR3 is CASSEELGRVPYYEQYF. The CDR3 DNA reads as TGTGCCAGCAGTGAAGAACTAGGCAGGGTCCCATACTACGAGCAGTACTTC.

The chain is built from TRBV6-6 and TRBJ2-7, with D perhaps matching TRBD1 (6 bases). The CDR3 consists of 12 residues. CDR1 and CDR2 from the germline V gene are MNHNY and SVGAGI (reference sequence). V lost 6 bases and J lost 3, with 9 bases in between. This CDR3 is CASSRQVYEQYF. The CDR3 coding sequence is TGTGCCAGCAGCAGACAGGTCTACGAGCAGTACTTC.

In this sample, this clonotype turned up a few times. The chain recombines TRBV29-1 with TRBJ1-1; the D is unclear. V gave up 0 bases and J gave up 0 bases, with 11 bases separating them. Germline V lookup: CDR1 SQVTM, CDR2 ANQGSEA. The CDR3 loop spans 15 amino acids. The CDR3 nucleotides are TGCAGCGTTGAAGAGAGGCAGCCGATGAACACTGAAGCTTTCTTT. Its translation: CSVEERQPMNTEAFF.

J is TRBJ1-1 and V is TRBV18; perhaps TRBD1 as D (5 bases). CDR1 and CDR2 from the germline V gene are KGHSH and LQKENI. V lost 3 bases, J lost 4 bases, and 9 bases lay in between. This CDR3 is built from 13 residues. The DNA of the CDR3 is TGTGCCAGCTCACCGGGGGGGAGCACTGAAGCTTTCTTT. Translated: CASSPGGSTEAFF.

This clonotype was seen more than once but under ten times. This rearrangement joins TRBV4-2 to TRBJ1-2; the D gene is possibly TRBD1 (6 bases). In germline, CDR1 is LGHNA, CDR2 YNFKEQ. Trimming pared 1 base from V and 6 bases from J, leaving 21 bases between. The CDR3 covers 17 residues. CDR3 nucleotide sequence: TGTGCCAGCAGCCAAGCAAGCGGGGGGGGCGCCATTAATGGCTACACCTTC. Amino acid sequence: CASSQASGGGAINGYTF.